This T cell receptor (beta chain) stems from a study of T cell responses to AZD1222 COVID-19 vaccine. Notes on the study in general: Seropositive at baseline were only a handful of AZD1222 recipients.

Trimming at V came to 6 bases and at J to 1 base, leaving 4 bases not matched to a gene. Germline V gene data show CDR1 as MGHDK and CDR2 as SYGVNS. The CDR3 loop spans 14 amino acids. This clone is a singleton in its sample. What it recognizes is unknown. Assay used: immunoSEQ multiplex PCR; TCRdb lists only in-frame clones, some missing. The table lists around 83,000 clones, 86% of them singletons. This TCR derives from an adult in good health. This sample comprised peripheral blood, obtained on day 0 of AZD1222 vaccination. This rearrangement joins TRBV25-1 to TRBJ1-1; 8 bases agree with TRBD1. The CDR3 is CASRDDRGNTEAFF. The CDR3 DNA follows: TGTGCCAGCAGAGATGACAGGGGGAACACTGAAGCTTTCTTT.